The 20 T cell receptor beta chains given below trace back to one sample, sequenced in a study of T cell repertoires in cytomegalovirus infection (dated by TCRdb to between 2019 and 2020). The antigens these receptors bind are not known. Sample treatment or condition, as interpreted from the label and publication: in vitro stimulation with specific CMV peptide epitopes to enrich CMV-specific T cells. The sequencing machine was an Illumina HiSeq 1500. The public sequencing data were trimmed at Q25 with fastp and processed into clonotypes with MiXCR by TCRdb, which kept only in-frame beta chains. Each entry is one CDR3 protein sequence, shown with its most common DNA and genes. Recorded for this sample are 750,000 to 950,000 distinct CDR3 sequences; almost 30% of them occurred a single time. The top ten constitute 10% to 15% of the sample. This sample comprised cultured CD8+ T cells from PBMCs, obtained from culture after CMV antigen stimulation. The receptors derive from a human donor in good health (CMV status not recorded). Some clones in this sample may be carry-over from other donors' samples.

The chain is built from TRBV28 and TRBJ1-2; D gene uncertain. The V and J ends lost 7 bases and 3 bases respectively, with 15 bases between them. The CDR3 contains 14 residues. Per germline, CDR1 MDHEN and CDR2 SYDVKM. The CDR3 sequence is CASINSQTDYGYTF. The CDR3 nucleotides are TGTGCCAGCATCAACAGTCAGACGGACTATGGCTACACCTTC.

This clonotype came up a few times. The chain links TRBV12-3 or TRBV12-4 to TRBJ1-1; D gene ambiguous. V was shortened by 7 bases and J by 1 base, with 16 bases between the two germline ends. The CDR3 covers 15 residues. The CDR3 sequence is CASTQTRRRNTEAFF. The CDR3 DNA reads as TGTGCCAGCACTCAAACCCGACGGAGGAACACTGAAGCTTTCTTT.

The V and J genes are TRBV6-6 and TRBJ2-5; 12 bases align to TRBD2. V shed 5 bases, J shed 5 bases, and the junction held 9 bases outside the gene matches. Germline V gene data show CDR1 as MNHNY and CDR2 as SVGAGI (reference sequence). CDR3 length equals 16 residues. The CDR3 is CASSPGGLAGVETQYF. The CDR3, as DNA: TGTGCCAGCAGTCCCGGGGGACTAGCGGGTGTTGAGACCCAGTACTTC.

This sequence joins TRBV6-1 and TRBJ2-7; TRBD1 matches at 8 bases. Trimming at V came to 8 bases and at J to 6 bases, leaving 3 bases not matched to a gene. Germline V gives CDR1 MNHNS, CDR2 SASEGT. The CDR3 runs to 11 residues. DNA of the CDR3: TGTGCCAGCCGACAGGGGACCGAGCAGTACTTC. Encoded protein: CASRQGTEQYF.

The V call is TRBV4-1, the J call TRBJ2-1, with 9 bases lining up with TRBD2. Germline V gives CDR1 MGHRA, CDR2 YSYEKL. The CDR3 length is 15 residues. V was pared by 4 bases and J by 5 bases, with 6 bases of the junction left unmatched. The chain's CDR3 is CASSPRTSANNEQFF. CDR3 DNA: TGCGCCAGCAGCCCTCGGACTAGCGCGAACAATGAGCAGTTCTTC.

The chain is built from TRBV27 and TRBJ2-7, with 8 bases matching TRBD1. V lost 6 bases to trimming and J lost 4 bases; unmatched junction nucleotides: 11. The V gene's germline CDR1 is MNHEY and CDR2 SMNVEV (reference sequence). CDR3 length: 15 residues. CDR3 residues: CASRLRTGFDYEQYV. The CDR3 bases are TGTGCCAGCAGACTCCGGACAGGGTTTGATTACGAGCAGTACGTC.

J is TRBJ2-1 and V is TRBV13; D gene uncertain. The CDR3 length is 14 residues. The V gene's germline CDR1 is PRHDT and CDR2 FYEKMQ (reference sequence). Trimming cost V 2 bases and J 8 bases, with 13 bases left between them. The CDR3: CASSLSDGGDEQFF. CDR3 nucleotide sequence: TGTGCCAGCAGCTTATCGGACGGCGGAGATGAGCAGTTCTTC.

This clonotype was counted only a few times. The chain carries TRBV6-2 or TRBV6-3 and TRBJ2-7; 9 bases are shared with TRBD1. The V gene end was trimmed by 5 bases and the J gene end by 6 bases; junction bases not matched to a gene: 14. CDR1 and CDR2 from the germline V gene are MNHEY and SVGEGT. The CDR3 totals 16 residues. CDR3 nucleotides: TGTGCCAGCAGTCATTACCGGGACAGGGCCTTGACCGAGCAGTACGTC. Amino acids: CASSHYRDRALTEQYV.

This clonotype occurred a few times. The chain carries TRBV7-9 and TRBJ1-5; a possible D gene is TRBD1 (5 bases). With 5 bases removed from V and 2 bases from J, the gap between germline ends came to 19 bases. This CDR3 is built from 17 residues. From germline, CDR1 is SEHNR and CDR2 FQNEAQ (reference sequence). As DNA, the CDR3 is TGTGCCAGCAGCAATGACAGCTTGCACGGCGGCAATCAGCCCCAGCATTTT. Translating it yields CASSNDSLHGGNQPQHF.

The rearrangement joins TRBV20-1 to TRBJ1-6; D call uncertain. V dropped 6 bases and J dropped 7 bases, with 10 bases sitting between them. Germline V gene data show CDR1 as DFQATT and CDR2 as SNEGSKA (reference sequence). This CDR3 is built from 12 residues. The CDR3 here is CSAAEENSPLHF. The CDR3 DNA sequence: TGCAGTGCAGCCGAGGAGAATTCACCCCTCCACTTT.

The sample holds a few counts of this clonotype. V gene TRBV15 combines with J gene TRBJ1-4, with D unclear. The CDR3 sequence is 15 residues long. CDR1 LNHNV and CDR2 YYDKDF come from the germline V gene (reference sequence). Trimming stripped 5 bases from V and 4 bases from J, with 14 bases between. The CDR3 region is CATSRSEGYNEKLFF. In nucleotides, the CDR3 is TGTGCCACCAGCCGCTCCGAGGGCTATAATGAAAAACTGTTTTTT.

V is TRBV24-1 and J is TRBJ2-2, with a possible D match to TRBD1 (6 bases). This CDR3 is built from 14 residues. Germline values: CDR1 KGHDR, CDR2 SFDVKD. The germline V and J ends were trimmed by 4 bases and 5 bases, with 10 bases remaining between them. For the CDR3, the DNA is TGTGCCACCAGTGACTCTGGACAGACCGGGGAGCTGTTTTTT. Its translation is CATSDSGQTGELFF.

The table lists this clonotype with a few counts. The CDR3 nucleotides are TGCGCCAGCAGAGTATCTGTGAACACTGAAGCTTTCTTT. This codes for CASRVSVNTEAFF. This rearrangement joins TRBV4-1 to TRBJ1-1; D remains ambiguous. This CDR3 has 13 amino acids. V gave up 6 bases and J gave up 0 bases, with 8 bases separating them. CDR1 and CDR2 (germline): MGHRA, YSYEKL.

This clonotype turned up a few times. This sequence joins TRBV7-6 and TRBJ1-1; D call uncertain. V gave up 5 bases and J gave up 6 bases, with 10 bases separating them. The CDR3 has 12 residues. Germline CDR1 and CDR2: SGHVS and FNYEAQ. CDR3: CASSRAASEAFF. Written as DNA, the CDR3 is TGTGCCAGCAGCCGAGCGGCCTCTGAAGCTTTCTTT.

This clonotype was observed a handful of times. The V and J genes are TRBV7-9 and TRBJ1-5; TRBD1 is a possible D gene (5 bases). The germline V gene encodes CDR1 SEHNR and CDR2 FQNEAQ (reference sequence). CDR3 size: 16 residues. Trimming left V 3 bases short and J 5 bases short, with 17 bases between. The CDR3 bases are TGTGCCAGCAGCTTCGGGACGGGAAAGAGGGATCAGCCCCAGCATTTT. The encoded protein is CASSFGTGKRDQPQHF.

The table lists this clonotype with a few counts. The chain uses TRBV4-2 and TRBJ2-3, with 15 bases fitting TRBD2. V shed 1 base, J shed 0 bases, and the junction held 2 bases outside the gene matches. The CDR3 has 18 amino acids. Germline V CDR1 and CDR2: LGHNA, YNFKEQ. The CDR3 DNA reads TGTGCCAGCAGCCAAGGGGGGACTAGCGGGGGGAGCACAGATACGCAGTATTTT. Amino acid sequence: CASSQGGTSGGSTDTQYF.

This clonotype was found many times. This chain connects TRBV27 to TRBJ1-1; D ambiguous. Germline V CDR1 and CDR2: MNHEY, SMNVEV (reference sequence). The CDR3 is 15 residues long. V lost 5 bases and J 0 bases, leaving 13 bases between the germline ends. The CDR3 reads CASSQGFGVNTEAFF. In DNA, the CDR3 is TGTGCCAGCAGTCAAGGGTTCGGGGTGAACACTGAAGCTTTCTTT.

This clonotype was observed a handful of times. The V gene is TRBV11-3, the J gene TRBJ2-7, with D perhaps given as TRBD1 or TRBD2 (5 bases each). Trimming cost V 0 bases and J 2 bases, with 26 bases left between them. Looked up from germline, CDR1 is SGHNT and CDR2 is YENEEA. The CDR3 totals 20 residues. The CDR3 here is CASSLDMEGALLRGTYEQYV. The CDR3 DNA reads TGTGCCAGCAGCTTAGATATGGAAGGGGCACTACTCCGGGGAACCTACGAGCAGTACGTC.

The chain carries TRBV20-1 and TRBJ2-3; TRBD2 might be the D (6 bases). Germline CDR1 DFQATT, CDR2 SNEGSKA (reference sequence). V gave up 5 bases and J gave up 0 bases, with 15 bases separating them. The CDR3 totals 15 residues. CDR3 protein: CSAPAWGESTDTQYF. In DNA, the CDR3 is TGCAGTGCTCCCGCTTGGGGGGAAAGCACAGATACGCAGTATTTT.

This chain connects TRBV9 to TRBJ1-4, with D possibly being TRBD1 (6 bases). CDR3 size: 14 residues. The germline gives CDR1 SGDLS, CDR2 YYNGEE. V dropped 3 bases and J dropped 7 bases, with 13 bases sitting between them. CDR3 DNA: TGTGCCAGCAGCGCCACAGGGTTCGGTGAAAAACTGTTTTTT. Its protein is CASSATGFGEKLFF.